This T cell receptor (beta chain) originates from a study of T cells in Graves' hyperthyroidism and ophthalmopathy. RNA transcripts yielded amplified TCR beta CDR3 regions. With the HTBI primer set, the TCR CDR3 went through a first round of RT-PCR. TCRdb re-derived calls from the multiplex PCR reads in MiXCR, one entry per CDR3 protein. The sample includes a few hundred thousand distinct CDR3 sequences, approximately 14% of them seen just once. CDR1 is SGHKS and CDR2 is YYEKEE in the germline V gene (reference sequence). The CDR3 runs to 15 residues. V lost 5 bases, J lost 6 bases, and 10 bases stayed unmatched.

Sequenced material: blood. This sequence was found in a woman in her twenties or thirties with Graves' ophthalmopathy. The rearrangement links TRBV5-5 to TRBJ1-4; 7 bases map to TRBD1. CDR3 coding DNA: TGTGCCAGCAGTTACCGGGACAGCTGGGATGAAAAACTGTTTTTT. Protein sequence: CASSYRDSWDEKLFF.